This is a list of T cell receptor beta chains from one sample in a study of blood T cell repertoires in COVID-19. Some clones are missing from TCRdb's copy, which holds only in-frame ones; the method was immunoSEQ multiplex PCR. Among roughly 100,000 clones listed, roughly 85% were seen once. Sequences were obtained from peripheral blood. The receptor set was obtained from a man aged 50-60 years with active COVID-19. Both conserved end residues are part of each CDR3. Fields, in order: CDR3 DNA, CDR3 protein, clone size, J gene, V gene, D gene. The D gene is left open where the match is weak. Not every row has a clone size; where given, it reads once, few, many or a size class.

CDR3 DNA: TGTGCCAGCACTCAGGGCTTGAATAATTCACCCCTCCACTTT
CDR3 protein: CASTQGLNNSPLHF
clone size: NA
J gene: TRBJ1-6
V gene: TRBV25-1
D gene: NA

CDR3 DNA: TGTGCCAGCAGCCAAGGTAGCAGAACTGAAGCTTTCTTT
CDR3 protein: CASSQGSRTEAFF
clone size: NA
J gene: TRBJ1-1
V gene: TRBV3-1/TRBV3-2
D gene: NA

CDR3 DNA: TGTGCCAGCAGCTTTCTTTTGGCAGTCAGGACCCAGTACTTC
CDR3 protein: CASSFLLAVRTQYF
clone size: NA
J gene: TRBJ2-5
V gene: TRBV5-5
D gene: NA

CDR3 DNA: TGCGCCAGCAGCTCCTCCGGGATCACAACAGATACGCAGTATTTT
CDR3 protein: CASSSSGITTDTQYF
clone size: once
J gene: TRBJ2-3
V gene: TRBV5-1
D gene: NA

CDR3 DNA: TGTGCCAGCAGCTTTTGGCAAAACACTGAAGCTTTCTTT
CDR3 protein: CASSFWQNTEAFF
clone size: NA
J gene: TRBJ1-1
V gene: TRBV7-9
D gene: NA

CDR3 DNA: TGTGCCAGCAGCTTTACCGGGACAGGGAATGGGGCTGAAGCTTTCTTT
CDR3 protein: CASSFTGTGNGAEAFF
clone size: NA
J gene: TRBJ1-1
V gene: TRBV5-4
D gene: TRBD1

CDR3 DNA: TGTGCCAGCAGCTTAGTGGCGGCAGCGGCCTTTTATGGCTACACCTTC
CDR3 protein: CASSLVAAAAFYGYTF
clone size: NA
J gene: TRBJ1-2
V gene: TRBV7-8
D gene: NA

CDR3 DNA: TGTGCCAGCAGCCAAGACAGGGGTGCCGCAGATACGCAGTATTTT
CDR3 protein: CASSQDRGAADTQYF
clone size: NA
J gene: TRBJ2-3
V gene: TRBV14
D gene: NA

CDR3 DNA: TGTGCCAGCAGCTTATATGGCGGATACAATGAGCAGTTCTTC
CDR3 protein: CASSLYGGYNEQFF
clone size: NA
J gene: TRBJ2-1
V gene: TRBV7-2
D gene: NA

CDR3 DNA: TGTGCCAGCAGTGAGGGACAGGGGATCGCTGGAAACACCATATATTTT
CDR3 protein: CASSEGQGIAGNTIYF
clone size: few
J gene: TRBJ1-3
V gene: TRBV25-1
D gene: TRBD1

CDR3 DNA: TGCAGTGCCCGGACAGGGAGCGGCTACACCTTC
CDR3 protein: CSARTGSGYTF
clone size: once
J gene: TRBJ1-2
V gene: TRBV20-1
D gene: TRBD1

CDR3 DNA: TGTGCCAGCAGGCCGACAGGGGCTTCGGGCTACACCTTC
CDR3 protein: CASRPTGASGYTF
clone size: few
J gene: TRBJ1-2
V gene: TRBV5-6
D gene: TRBD1

CDR3 DNA: TGTGCCAGCAGCCTTAGGGGGATCTACGAGCAGTACTTC
CDR3 protein: CASSLRGIYEQYF
clone size: NA
J gene: TRBJ2-7
V gene: TRBV3-1/TRBV3-2
D gene: NA

CDR3 DNA: TGTGCCAGCAGTTCAAGACATAGCAATCAGCCCCAGCATTTT
CDR3 protein: CASSSRHSNQPQHF
clone size: NA
J gene: TRBJ1-5
V gene: TRBV6-6
D gene: NA

CDR3 DNA: TGTGCCAGTTTTCAGGGGGCAAGAGATACGCAGTATTTT
CDR3 protein: CASFQGARDTQYF
clone size: NA
J gene: TRBJ2-3
V gene: TRBV28
D gene: TRBD1

CDR3 DNA: TGTGCTAGTGGTTTGGTACAGGGGATAGCGACTGGGGCCAACGTCCTGACTTTC
CDR3 protein: CASGLVQGIATGANVLTF
clone size: NA
J gene: TRBJ2-6
V gene: TRBV12-5
D gene: TRBD1

CDR3 DNA: TGTGCCAGCAGCTTATCCAGGGGCTCTGAAGCTTTCTTT
CDR3 protein: CASSLSRGSEAFF
clone size: NA
J gene: TRBJ1-1
V gene: TRBV7-2
D gene: NA

CDR3 DNA: TGTGCCAGCAGCTTAGTCGCAGGGCCGGACTATGGCTACACCTTC
CDR3 protein: CASSLVAGPDYGYTF
clone size: NA
J gene: TRBJ1-2
V gene: TRBV11-2
D gene: NA